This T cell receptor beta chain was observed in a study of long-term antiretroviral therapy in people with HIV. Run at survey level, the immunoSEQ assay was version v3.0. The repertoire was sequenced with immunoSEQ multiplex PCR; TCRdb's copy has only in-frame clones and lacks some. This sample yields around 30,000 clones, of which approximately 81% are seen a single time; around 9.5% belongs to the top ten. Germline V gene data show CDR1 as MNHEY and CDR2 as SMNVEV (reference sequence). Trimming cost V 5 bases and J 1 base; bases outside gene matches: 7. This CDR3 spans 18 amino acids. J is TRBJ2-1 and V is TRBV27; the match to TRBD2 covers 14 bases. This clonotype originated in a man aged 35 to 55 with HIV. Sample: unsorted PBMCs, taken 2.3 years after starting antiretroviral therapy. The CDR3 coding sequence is TGTGCCAGCAGTCTTGGACTAGCGGGAGGACCTTCCTACAATGAGCAGTTCTTC. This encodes CASSLGLAGGPSYNEQFF.